The clone carrying this T cell receptor (beta chain) was counted many times. This entry comes from a study of T cells in Graves' hyperthyroidism and ophthalmopathy. TCR beta CDR3 sequences were amplified from RNA transcripts. With the HTBI primer set, the TCR CDR3 went through a first round of RT-PCR. TCRdb re-analysed the multiplex PCR reads in MiXCR, keeping a single row per CDR3 protein. The sample contains around 110,000 distinct CDR3 sequences, 15% to 20% of which appear only once. The sequenced sample was blood. The sequence was obtained from a woman between 45 and 60 years old with Graves' hyperthyroidism.

The CDR3: CASSESGGRGEAFF. The CDR3 DNA is TGCGCCAGCAGTGAGTCGGGGGGAAGAGGTGAAGCTTTCTTT. The chain recombines TRBV10-1 with TRBJ1-1, with D tentatively TRBD1 (5 bases). This CDR3 comprises 14 residues. Trimming cost V 0 bases and J 7 bases, with 12 bases left between them. Germline CDR1 WNHNN, CDR2 SYGVQD (reference sequence).